A selection of T cell receptor beta chains follows, all from one sample in a study of blood T cell repertoires in COVID-19. Clones were sequenced by immunoSEQ multiplex PCR, and TCRdb holds only the in-frame ones, with some missing. The repertoire includes roughly 290,000 clones, more than 85% of them detected once, and around 0.8% sits in the top ten. Sequencing was performed on peripheral blood. The origin of the receptors is a man aged 30 to 39 with acute or convalescent COVID-19. Each CDR3 is given with its conserved first and last residue. The D gene is left open where the match is weak. Where a row states a size, it is once, few, many or the class of an expanded clone; other rows omit it.

D	J	size	V	DNA	CDR3
TRBD1	TRBJ1-4	.	TRBV30	TGTGCCTGGAGGACAGGGTGGGGAGCAACTAATGAAAAACTGTTTTTT	CAWRTGWGATNEKLFF
TRBD1	TRBJ1-1	few	TRBV6-5	TGTGCCAGCACCGGGACAGGGGGCATGAACACTGAAGCTTTCTTT	CASTGTGGMNTEAFF
.	TRBJ1-2	.	TRBV20-1	TGCAGTGCTAGAGATCGGTACGGCTACACCTTC	CSARDRYGYTF
TRBD2	TRBJ2-3	.	TRBV3-1/TRBV3-2	TGTGCCAGCAGCCCTAGCGGAAGCACAGATACGCAGTATTTT	CASSPSGSTDTQYF
.	TRBJ2-4	.	TRBV7-2	TGTGCCAGCAGCGTAAGGGGGGCCAAAAACATTCAGTACTTC	CASSVRGAKNIQYF
.	TRBJ2-7	once	TRBV27	TGTGCCAGCAGCGGGCCGGGGGGCTTTAAGGCCGAGCAGTACTTC	CASSGPGGFKAEQYF
.	TRBJ1-3	.	TRBV28	TGTGCCAGCAGCCCGCTAAGAACTAGAAACACCATATATTTT	CASSPLRTRNTIYF
TRBD2	TRBJ2-1	.	TRBV6-5	TGTGCCACCGCGACTAGCGGGGGAAACAATGAGCAGTTCTTC	CATATSGGNNEQFF
.	TRBJ1-1	.	TRBV3-1/TRBV3-2	TGTGCCAGCAGCCCTATGGGACTTTCCATGAACACTGAAGCTTTCTTT	CASSPMGLSMNTEAFF
TRBD2	TRBJ2-1	few	TRBV2	TGTGCCAGCAGGAGGACTAGCGGGGGGGAGGGAACTGAGCAGTTCTTC	CASRRTSGGEGTEQFF
.	TRBJ1-1	.	TRBV5-1	TGCGCCAGCAGTCCCGATGGACAGCCGAACACTGAAGCTTTCTTT	CASSPDGQPNTEAFF
TRBD1	TRBJ2-5	.	TRBV13	TGTGCCAGCAGCCTTCTCGGACAGGGGGGCGAGACCCAGTACTTC	CASSLLGQGGETQYF
.	TRBJ1-5	once	TRBV2	TGTGCCAGCGGAGGGGAGGTGTCGCAGCCCCAGCATTTT	CASGGEVSQPQHF
TRBD1	TRBJ2-3	.	TRBV5-1	TGCGCCAGCAGCTTGGTGACAGGGGCCTTCACAGATACGCAGTATTTT	CASSLVTGAFTDTQYF
.	TRBJ1-6	.	TRBV2	TGTGCCACCACGGCCCAGACACCCGTCGTTGGGCCCCTCCACTTT	CATTAQTPVVGPLHF
.	TRBJ1-2	.	TRBV14	TGTGCCAGCAGCCACGAACAGGGTCCCTATGGCTACACCTTC	CASSHEQGPYGYTF
.	TRBJ2-2	.	TRBV6-8	TGTGCCAGCAGTCCCCCGGACAGATCTCGGCCCGGGGAGCTGTTTTTT	CASSPPDRSRPGELFF
TRBD2	TRBJ2-1	.	TRBV7-3	TGTGCCAGCAGCTTAGAGCGGGAGAACTACAATGAGCAGTTCTTC	CASSLERENYNEQFF
TRBD1	TRBJ2-7	.	TRBV29-1	TGCAGCGTCGCATCCGGGACAGTATCCTACGAGCAGTACTTC	CSVASGTVSYEQYF
TRBD1	TRBJ1-2	.	TRBV4-2	TGTGCCAGCAGCCATCCTCAACAGGGGGTCGGCGGCTACACCTTC	CASSHPQQGVGGYTF
TRBD2	TRBJ2-5	.	TRBV5-4	TGTGCCAGCAGCACCGGACTAGCGGAAGAGACCCAGTACTTC	CASSTGLAEETQYF
TRBD1	TRBJ1-1	.	TRBV9	TGTGCCAGCAGCGTAGGGCCCACAGGGGCCACTGAAGCTTTCTTT	CASSVGPTGATEAFF
TRBD1	TRBJ2-1	once	TRBV2	TGTGCCAGCAGAACTACGACAGGGAGCTCCTACAATGAGCAGTTCTTC	CASRTTTGSSYNEQFF
.	TRBJ2-7	.	TRBV19	TGTGCCAGTATAGAGTCGGTGATAGGGGTGTACGAGCAGTACTTC	CASIESVIGVYEQYF
.	TRBJ1-2	.	TRBV11-2	TGTGCCAGCAGCCAGGACAGCTACTATGGCTACACCTTC	CASSQDSYYGYTF
TRBD2	TRBJ2-7	.	TRBV19	TGTGCCAGTAGTAGACTAGCGGGGGACTACGAGCAGTACTTC	CASSRLAGDYEQYF
.	TRBJ1-6	.	TRBV5-1	TGCGCCAGCAGCCTACTACAGGGACAAAATTCACCCCTCCACTTT	CASSLLQGQNSPLHF
TRBD2	TRBJ2-1	.	TRBV7-9	TGTGCCAGCAGCAACCTCGGACGGGCTCGGGAGGAGTTCTTC	CASSNLGRAREEFF
.	TRBJ2-3	.	TRBV12-5	TGTGCTAGTGGTGTGGTATCCTCAGATACGCAGTATTTT	CASGVVSSDTQYF
.	TRBJ1-1	.	TRBV7-9	TGTGCCAGCAGCCCCAATTTGAACACTGAAGCTTTCTTT	CASSPNLNTEAFF
TRBD1	TRBJ2-1	.	TRBV14	TGTGCCAGCAGCCATTACCCGGGACAGGGAGGAGAGCAGTTCTTC	CASSHYPGQGGEQFF
TRBD2	TRBJ2-7	.	TRBV28	TGTGCCAGCAGTTCTATCCTGGGACTAGCGGGCGACTCCTACGAGCAGTACTTC	CASSSILGLAGDSYEQYF
.	TRBJ2-3	.	TRBV19	TGTGCCAGTAGTAGTGTTCGGTTCCCAGATACGCAGTATTTT	CASSSVRFPDTQYF
.	TRBJ1-1	once	TRBV28	TGTGCCAGCAGGACACTCAGGTTTGAAGCTTTCTTT	CASRTLRFEAFF
.	TRBJ1-5	few	TRBV15	TGTGCCACCAGCAGGGATCCTACAGGGTTCGGGCAGCCCCAGCATTTT	CATSRDPTGFGQPQHF
.	TRBJ1-1	.	TRBV18	TGTGCCAGCTCACCTGCGAGGGTTCAGAACACTGAAGCTTTCTTT	CASSPARVQNTEAFF
TRBD1	TRBJ1-4	.	TRBV5-1	TGCGCCAGCAGCTCGACCGGGACAGCTAATGAAAAACTGTTTTTT	CASSSTGTANEKLFF
TRBD2	TRBJ2-5	once	TRBV11-2	TGTGCCAGCACCCTTAGCGGGGGGCTAGAGACCCAGTACTTC	CASTLSGGLETQYF
TRBD1	TRBJ2-2	.	TRBV14	TGTGCCAGCAGCCAACGGGGACAGGGGGCCACCGGGGAGCTGTTTTTT	CASSQRGQGATGELFF
.	TRBJ2-1	.	TRBV28	TGTGCCAGCACCCTAGGGGCCACTGGCAATGAGCAGTTCTTC	CASTLGATGNEQFF
.	TRBJ1-2	once	TRBV25-1	TGTGCCAGCAGGGGGCATTTTGGGGCCTATGGCTACACCTTC	CASRGHFGAYGYTF
TRBD1	TRBJ2-1	.	TRBV24-1	TGTGCCACCAGTGATGCCAAGGGACAGGTCTCCTACAATGAGCAGTTCTTC	CATSDAKGQVSYNEQFF
TRBD2	TRBJ2-5	.	TRBV5-1	TGCGCCAGCAGCTTGGCAGCTAGCGGGGGGTTGAAGACCCAGTACTTC	CASSLAASGGLKTQYF
.	TRBJ2-5	.	TRBV6-4	TGTGCCAGCAGTGATCAAGAGGGTGCCCAAGAGACCCAGTACTTC	CASSDQEGAQETQYF
.	TRBJ1-1	.	TRBV18	TGTGCCAGCTCACCTTCTATGAACACTGAAGCTTTCTTT	CASSPSMNTEAFF
TRBD2	TRBJ2-7	.	TRBV30	TGTGCCTGGAGTACACCGCGGGTTGGCGGGAGTGGCGAGCAGTACTTC	CAWSTPRVGGSGEQYF
.	TRBJ1-3	.	TRBV18	TGTGCCAGCTCACCACCCTCCAGGGTGGGAAACACCATATATTTT	CASSPPSRVGNTIYF
.	TRBJ1-1	.	TRBV4-1	TGCGCCAGCAGCCATACGAGGGGAGGGACTGAAGCTTTCTTT	CASSHTRGGTEAFF
.	TRBJ1-2	.	TRBV4-1	TGCGCCAGCAGCCAAGGGCTTCCAATCAGGGTGTCCTATGGCTACACCTTC	CASSQGLPIRVSYGYTF
TRBD2	TRBJ2-3	.	TRBV9	TGTGCCAGCAGCCCGACTAGCGGGGGGCCCACAGATACGCAGTATTTT	CASSPTSGGPTDTQYF
.	TRBJ1-3	.	TRBV7-9	TGTGCCAGCAGCTTAGGGGACACCCGCTCTGGAAACACCATATATTTT	CASSLGDTRSGNTIYF
.	TRBJ2-3	.	TRBV7-2	TGTGCCAGCAGAGTAGTGAACACAGATACGCAGTATTTT	CASRVVNTDTQYF
.	TRBJ1-4	.	TRBV11-2	TGTGCCAGCAGCTTTAGGGGTGAAAAACTGTTTTTT	CASSFRGEKLFF
TRBD1	TRBJ2-3	.	TRBV5-6	TGTGCCAGCAGCAGGGGACAGCCGAGCACAGATACGCAGTATTTT	CASSRGQPSTDTQYF